This T cell receptor (beta chain) comes out of a study of shared clonotypes between healthy human individuals. Study in general: Each donor had three CD4 naive, three CD4 memory, two CD8 naive and one CD8 memory plate.

Study-level results: When naive CD4 clonotypes were compared across several donors, roughly 4.9% were shared.

This CDR3 region has 14 residues. Looked up from germline, CDR1 is KGHSH and CDR2 is LQKENI. V was pared by 3 bases and J by 1 base, with 10 bases between. Turning to this clone: As yet, its antigen is unknown.

Each donor was a Caucasian adult residing in Nashville, Tennessee. Using immunoSEQ multiplex PCR, the repertoire was profiled, and TCRdb retains in-frame clones only, with some absent. The sample comprises roughly 2.4 million clones, nearly 97% of which are singletons, and 0.1% to 0.15% rests with the top ten. Material for sequencing was naive CD4+ T cells sorted from blood. As for subset: CD45RA+ positively selected. The clonotype comes from a man aged 18 to 29 in good health. This sequence joins TRBV18 and TRBJ2-7; D may be TRBD1 (5 bases). CDR3 nucleotides: TGTGCCAGCTCACCCGACAGTTCGTCCTACGAGCAGTACTTC. It codes for CASSPDSSSYEQYF. The full variable domain, rest sourced from reference TRBV18 and TRBJ2-7, is NAGVMQNPRHLVRRRGQEARLRCSPMKGHSHVYWYRQLPEEGLKFMVYLQKENIIDESGMPKERFSAEFPKEGPSILRIQQVVRGDSAAYFCASSPDSSSYEQYFGPGTRLTVT.